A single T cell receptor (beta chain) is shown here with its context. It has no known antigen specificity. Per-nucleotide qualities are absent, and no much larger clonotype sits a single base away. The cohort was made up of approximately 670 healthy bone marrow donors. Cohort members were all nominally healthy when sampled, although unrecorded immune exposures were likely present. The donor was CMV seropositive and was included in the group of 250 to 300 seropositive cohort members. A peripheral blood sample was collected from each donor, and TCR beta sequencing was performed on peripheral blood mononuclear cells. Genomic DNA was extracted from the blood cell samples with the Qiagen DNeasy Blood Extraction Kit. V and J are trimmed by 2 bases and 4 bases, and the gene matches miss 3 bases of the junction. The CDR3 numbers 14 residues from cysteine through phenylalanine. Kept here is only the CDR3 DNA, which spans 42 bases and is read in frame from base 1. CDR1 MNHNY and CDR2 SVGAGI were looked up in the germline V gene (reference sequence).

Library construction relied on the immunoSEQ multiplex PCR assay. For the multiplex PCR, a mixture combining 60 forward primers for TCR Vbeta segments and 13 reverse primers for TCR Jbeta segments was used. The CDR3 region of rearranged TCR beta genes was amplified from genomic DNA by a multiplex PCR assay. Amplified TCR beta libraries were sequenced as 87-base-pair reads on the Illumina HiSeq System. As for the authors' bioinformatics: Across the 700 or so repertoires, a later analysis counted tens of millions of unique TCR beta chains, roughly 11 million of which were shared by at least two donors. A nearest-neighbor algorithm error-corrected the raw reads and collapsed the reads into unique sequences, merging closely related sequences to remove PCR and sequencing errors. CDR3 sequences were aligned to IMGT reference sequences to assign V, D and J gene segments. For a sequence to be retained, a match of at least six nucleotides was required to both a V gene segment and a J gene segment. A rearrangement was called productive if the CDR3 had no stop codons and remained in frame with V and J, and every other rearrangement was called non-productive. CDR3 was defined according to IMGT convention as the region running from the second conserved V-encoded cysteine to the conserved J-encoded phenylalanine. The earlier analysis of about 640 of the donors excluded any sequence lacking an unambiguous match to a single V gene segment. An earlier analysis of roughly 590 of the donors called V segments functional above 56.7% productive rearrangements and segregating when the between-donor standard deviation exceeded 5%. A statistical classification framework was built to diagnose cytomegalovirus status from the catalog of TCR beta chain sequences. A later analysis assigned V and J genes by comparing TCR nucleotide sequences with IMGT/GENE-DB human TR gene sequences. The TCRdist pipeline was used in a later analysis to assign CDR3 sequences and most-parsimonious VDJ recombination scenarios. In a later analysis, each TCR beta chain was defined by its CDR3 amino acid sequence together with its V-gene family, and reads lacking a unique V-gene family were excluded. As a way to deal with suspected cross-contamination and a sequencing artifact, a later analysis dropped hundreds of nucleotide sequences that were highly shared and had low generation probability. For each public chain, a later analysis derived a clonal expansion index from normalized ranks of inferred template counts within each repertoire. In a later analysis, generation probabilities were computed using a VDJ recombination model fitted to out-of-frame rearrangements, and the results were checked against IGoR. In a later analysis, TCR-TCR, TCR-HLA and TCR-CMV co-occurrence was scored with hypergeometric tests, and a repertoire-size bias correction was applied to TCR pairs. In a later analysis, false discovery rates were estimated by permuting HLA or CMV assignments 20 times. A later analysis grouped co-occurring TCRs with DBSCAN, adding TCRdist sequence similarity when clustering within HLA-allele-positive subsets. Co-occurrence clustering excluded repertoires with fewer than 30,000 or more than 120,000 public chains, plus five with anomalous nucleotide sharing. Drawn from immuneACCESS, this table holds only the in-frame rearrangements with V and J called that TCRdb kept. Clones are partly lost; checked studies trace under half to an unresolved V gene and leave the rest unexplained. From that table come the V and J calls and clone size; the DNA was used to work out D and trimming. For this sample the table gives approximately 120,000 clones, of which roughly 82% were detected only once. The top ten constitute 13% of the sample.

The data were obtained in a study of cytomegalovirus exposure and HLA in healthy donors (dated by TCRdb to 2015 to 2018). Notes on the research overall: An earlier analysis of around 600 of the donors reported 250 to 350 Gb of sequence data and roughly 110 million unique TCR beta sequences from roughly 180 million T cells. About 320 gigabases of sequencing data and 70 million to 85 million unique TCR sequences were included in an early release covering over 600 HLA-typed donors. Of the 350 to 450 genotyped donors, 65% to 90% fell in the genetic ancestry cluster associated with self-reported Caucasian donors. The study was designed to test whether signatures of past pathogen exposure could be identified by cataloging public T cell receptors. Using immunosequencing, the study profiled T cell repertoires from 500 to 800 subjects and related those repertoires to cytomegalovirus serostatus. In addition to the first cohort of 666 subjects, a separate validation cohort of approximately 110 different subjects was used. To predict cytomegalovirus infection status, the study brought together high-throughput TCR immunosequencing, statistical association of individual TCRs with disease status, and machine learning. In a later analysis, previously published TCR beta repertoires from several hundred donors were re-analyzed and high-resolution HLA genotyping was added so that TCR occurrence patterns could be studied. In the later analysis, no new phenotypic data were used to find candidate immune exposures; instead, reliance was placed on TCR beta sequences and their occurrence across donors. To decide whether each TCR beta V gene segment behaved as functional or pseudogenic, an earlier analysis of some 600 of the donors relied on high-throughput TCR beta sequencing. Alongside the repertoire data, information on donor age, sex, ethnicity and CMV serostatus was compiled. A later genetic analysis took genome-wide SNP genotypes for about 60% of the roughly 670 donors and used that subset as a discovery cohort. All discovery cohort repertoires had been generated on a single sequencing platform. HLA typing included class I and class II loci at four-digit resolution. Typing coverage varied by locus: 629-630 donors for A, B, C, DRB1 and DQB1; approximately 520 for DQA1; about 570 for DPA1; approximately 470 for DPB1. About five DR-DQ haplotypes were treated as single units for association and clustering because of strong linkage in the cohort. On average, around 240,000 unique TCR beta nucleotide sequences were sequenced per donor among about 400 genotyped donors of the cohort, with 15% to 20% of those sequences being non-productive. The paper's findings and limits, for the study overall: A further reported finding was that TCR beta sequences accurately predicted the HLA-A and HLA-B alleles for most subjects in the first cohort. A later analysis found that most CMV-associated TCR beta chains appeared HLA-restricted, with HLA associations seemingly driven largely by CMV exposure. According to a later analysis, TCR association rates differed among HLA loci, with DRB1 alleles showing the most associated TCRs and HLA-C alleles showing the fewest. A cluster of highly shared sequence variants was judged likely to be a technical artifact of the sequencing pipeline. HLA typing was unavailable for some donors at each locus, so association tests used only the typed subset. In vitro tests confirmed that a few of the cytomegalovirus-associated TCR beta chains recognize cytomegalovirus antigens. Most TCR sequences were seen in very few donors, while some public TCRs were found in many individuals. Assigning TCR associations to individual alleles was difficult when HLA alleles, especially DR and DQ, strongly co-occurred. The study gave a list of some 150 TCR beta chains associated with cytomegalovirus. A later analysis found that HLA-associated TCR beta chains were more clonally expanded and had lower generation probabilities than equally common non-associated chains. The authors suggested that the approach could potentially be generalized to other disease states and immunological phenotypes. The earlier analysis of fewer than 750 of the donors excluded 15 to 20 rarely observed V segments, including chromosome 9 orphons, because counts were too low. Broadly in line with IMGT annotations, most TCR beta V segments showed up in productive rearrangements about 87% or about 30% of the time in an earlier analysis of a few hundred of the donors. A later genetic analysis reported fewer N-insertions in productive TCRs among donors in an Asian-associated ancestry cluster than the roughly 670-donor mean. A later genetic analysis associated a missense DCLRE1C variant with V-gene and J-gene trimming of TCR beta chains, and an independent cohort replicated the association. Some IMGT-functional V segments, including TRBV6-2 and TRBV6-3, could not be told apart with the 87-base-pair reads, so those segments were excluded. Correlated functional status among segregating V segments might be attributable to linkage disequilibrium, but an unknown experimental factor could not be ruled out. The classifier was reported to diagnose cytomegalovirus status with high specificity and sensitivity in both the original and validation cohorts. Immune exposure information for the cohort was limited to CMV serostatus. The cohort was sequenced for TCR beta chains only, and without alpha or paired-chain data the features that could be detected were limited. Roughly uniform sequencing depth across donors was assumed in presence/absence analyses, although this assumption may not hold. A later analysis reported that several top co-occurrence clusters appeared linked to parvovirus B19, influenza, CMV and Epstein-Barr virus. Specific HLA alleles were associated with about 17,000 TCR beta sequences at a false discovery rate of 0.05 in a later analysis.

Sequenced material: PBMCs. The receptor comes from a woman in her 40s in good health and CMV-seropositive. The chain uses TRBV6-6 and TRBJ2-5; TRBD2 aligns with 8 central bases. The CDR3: CASSYPREGETQYF. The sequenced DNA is TGTGCCAGCAGTTACCCTCGGGAGGGAGAGACCCAGTACTTC.